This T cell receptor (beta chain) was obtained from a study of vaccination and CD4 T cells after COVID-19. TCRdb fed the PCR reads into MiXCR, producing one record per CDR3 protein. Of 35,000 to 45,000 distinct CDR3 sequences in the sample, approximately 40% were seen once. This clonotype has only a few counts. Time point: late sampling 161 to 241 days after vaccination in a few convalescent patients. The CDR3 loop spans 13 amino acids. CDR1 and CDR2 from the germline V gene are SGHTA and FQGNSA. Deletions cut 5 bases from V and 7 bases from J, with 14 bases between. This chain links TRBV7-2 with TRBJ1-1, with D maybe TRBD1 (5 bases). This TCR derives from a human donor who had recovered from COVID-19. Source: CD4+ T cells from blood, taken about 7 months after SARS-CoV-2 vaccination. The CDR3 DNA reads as TGTGCCAGCAGCGCCCGGGGGGTTGATGAAGCTTTCTTT. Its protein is CASSARGVDEAFF.